Each of the 5 T cell receptor beta chains below was sequenced from the same sample in a study of OX40 agonist ivuxolimab in advanced cancers. This table comes from immunoSEQ multiplex PCR, and its TCRdb copy is limited to in-frame clones, with some not included. The sample contains some 74,000 clones, around 94% of which appear only once. Sequenced here: CD4+ or CD8+ T cells sorted from blood, sampled in a trial of the OX40 agonist ivuxolimab. All receptors come from an adult with an advanced solid tumor such as melanoma, head and neck, liver or kidney cancer.

This rearrangement joins TRBV7-9 to TRBJ1-5, with D unresolved. The V end was cut by 1 base, the J end by 9 bases, with 13 bases between. The CDR3 extends over 14 amino acids. Germline loops: CDR1 SEHNR, CDR2 FQNEAQ (reference sequence). The CDR3 loop reads CASSLDGSARPQHF. The CDR3 nucleotides read TGTGCCAGCAGCTTAGATGGGTCAGCGAGGCCCCAGCATTTT.

The chain has TRBV15 and TRBJ2-3; TRBD1 matches at 7 bases. The CDR3 spans 14 residues. The V gene's germline CDR1 is LNHNV and CDR2 YYDKDF (reference sequence). V lost 5 bases and J lost 0; bases outside the gene matches: 2. This chain's CDR3 is CATSADRSTDTQYF. In DNA, the CDR3 is TGTGCCACCAGCGCGGACAGGAGCACAGATACGCAGTATTTT.

This chain links TRBV5-6 with TRBJ2-1; D is uncertain. Germline V gene lookup returns CDR1 SGHDT and CDR2 YYEEEE. The CDR3 spans 11 residues. Trimming left V 2 bases short and J 4 bases short, with 1 base between. CDR3 sequence: CASSFYNEQFF. The CDR3 region has the DNA TGTGCCAGCAGCTTTTACAATGAGCAGTTCTTC.

The rearrangement joins TRBV7-6 to TRBJ2-2, with TRBD2 matching 16 bases. With V trimmed by 5 bases and J by 6 bases, 3 bases remained unmatched. Germline CDR1 and CDR2: SGHVS and FNYEAQ. CDR3 length equals 16 residues. CDR3 protein: CASSPGLAGGPGELFF. In nucleotides, the CDR3 is TGTGCCAGCAGCCCGGGACTAGCGGGGGGGCCCGGGGAGCTGTTTTTT.

This chain connects TRBV7-9 to TRBJ2-1; weak D call: TRBD2 (5 bases). There are 16 residues in the CDR3. V lost 2 bases to trimming and J lost 2 bases, with 13 bases between them. Germline V gene data show CDR1 as SEHNR and CDR2 as FQNEAQ (reference sequence). As DNA, the CDR3 is TGTGCCAGCAGCTTATGGACCTTCGGGACCTACAATGAGCAGTTCTTC. This sequence encodes CASSLWTFGTYNEQFF.